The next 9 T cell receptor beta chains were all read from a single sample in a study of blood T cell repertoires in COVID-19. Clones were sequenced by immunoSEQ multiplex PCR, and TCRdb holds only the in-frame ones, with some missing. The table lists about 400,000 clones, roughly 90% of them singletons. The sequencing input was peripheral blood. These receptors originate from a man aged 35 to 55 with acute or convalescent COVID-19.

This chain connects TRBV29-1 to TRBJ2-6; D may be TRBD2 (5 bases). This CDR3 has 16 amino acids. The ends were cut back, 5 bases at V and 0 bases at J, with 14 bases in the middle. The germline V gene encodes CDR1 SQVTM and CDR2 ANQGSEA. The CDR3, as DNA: TGCAGCGTTCAAAAGGTCGGGAACTCTGGGGCCAACGTCCTGACTTTC. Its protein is CSVQKVGNSGANVLTF.

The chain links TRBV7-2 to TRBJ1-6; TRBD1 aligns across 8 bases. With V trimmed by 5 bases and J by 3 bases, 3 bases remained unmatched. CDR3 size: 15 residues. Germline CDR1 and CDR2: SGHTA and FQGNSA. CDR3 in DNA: TGTGCCAGCAGCCGGACAGGGAACTATAATTCACCCCTCCACTTT. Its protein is CASSRTGNYNSPLHF.

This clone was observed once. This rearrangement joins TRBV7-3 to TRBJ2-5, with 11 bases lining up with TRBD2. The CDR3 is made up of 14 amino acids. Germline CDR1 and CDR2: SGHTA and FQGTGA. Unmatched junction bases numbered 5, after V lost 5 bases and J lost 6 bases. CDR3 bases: TGTGCCAGCAGCCTTACTAGCGGGAGTCAGACCCAGTACTTC. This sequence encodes CASSLTSGSQTQYF.

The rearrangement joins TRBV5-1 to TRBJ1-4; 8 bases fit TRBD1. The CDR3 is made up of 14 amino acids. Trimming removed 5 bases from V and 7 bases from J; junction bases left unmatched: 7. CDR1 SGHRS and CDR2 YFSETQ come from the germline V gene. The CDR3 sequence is CASSFQGAREKLFF. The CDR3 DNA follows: TGCGCCAGCAGTTTCCAGGGGGCTCGTGAAAAACTGTTTTTT.

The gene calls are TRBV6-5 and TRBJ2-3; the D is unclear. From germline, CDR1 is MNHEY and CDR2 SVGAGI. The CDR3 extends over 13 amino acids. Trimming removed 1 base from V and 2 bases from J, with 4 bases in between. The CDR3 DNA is TGTGCCAGCAGTTACTTAATCACAGATACGCAGTATTTT. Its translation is CASSYLITDTQYF.

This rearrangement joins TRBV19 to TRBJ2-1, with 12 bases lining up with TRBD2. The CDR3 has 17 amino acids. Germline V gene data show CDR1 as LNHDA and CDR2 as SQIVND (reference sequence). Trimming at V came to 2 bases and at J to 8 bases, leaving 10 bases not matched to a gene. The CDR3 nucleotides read TGTGCCAGTAGTATATCCGGTAGGGCTAGCGGGAGGGATGAGCAGTTCTTC. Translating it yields CASSISGRASGRDEQFF.

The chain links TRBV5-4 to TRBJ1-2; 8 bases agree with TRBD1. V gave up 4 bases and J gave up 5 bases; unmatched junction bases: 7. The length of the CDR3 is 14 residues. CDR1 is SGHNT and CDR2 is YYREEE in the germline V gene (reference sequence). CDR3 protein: CASSLGTGVYGYTF. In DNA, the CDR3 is TGTGCCAGCAGCCTCGGGACAGGCGTTTATGGCTACACCTTC.

The chain's CDR3 is CAISGHNEQFF. CDR3 coding DNA: TGTGCCATCAGTGGGCACAATGAGCAGTTCTTC. This chain uses TRBV10-3 with TRBJ2-1; D remains unclear. Trimming pared 4 bases from V and 5 bases from J, leaving 3 bases between. The CDR3 spans 11 residues. Germline V gene data show CDR1 as ENHRY and CDR2 as SYGVKD.

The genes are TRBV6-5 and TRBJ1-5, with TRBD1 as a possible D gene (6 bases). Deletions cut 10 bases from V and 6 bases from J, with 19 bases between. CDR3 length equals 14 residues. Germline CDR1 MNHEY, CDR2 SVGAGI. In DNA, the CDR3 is TGTGCCACCCGACCCCGGGGGGGCGGTCAGCCCCAGCATTTT. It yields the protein CATRPRGGGQPQHF.